Following are 2 T cell receptor beta chains from one sample sequenced in a study of T cells in Graves' hyperthyroidism and ophthalmopathy. Amplification targeted TCR beta CDR3 regions from RNA transcripts. HTBI primers drove first-round RT-PCR of the TCR CDR3. TCRdb used MiXCR to reprocess the multiplex PCR reads, holding one entry per CDR3 protein. In the table there are around 500,000 distinct CDR3 sequences, approximately 23% of which are singletons. Sequenced: blood. Receptors were obtained from a woman aged 70-85 years with Graves' ophthalmopathy.

This sequence joins TRBV19 and TRBJ2-3; D possibly corresponds to TRBD2 (5 bases). The CDR3 has 15 amino acids. Trimming cost V 6 bases and J 0 bases, with 13 bases left between them. Per the germline V gene, CDR1 is LNHDA and CDR2 is SQIVND (reference sequence). As DNA, the CDR3 is TGTGCCAGTAGCCCGGATGGAGGTAGCACAGATACGCAGTATTTT. Protein sequence: CASSPDGGSTDTQYF.

The V call is TRBV28, the J call TRBJ1-4; 8 positions agree with TRBD1. CDR1 and CDR2 (germline): MDHEN, SYDVKM. Trimming removed 6 bases from V and 7 bases from J; junction bases left unmatched: 10. This CDR3 spans 15 amino acids. The CDR3 DNA follows: TGTGCCAGCAGCCGATCCGGACAGGGCGGTGAAAAACTGTTTTTT. It yields the protein CASSRSGQGGEKLFF.